This entry lists 16 T cell receptor beta chains sequenced from one sample in a study of technical replicates of blood from a handful of donors. TCRdb keeps only in-frame clones here, not all; method: immunoSEQ multiplex PCR. This sample has roughly 60,000 clones, with approximately 87% found just once. Input material: PBMCs. The receptor source for this set is a human donor in good health. Some clones in this sample may be carry-over from other donors' samples.

V gene TRBV4-3 combines with J gene TRBJ1-4; D ambiguous. The CDR3 extends over 14 amino acids. Trimming took off 1 base at V and 8 bases at J, with 11 bases between the two ends. The germline V gene encodes CDR1 LGHNA and CDR2 YSLEER. For the CDR3, the DNA is TGCGCCAGCAGCCAAGTTCAAGGTAGCGAAAAACTGTTTTTT. The encoded protein is CASSQVQGSEKLFF.

The J gene is TRBJ2-5, the V gene TRBV7-9; tentative D call: TRBD1 (6 bases). V lost 7 bases and J 0 bases, leaving 9 bases between the germline ends. From germline, CDR1 is SEHNR and CDR2 FQNEAQ (reference sequence). This CDR3 comprises 13 residues. CDR3 nucleotide sequence: TGTGCCAGCACCCAGGGGTACCAAGAGACCCAGTACTTC. As protein: CASTQGYQETQYF.

DNA of the CDR3: TGCGCCAGCAGTGTACCACAGGGGGCTAACGCTGAAGCTTTCTTT. Protein: CASSVPQGANAEAFF. The chain links TRBV10-1 to TRBJ1-1, with 9 bases aligning to TRBD1. Losses at the gene ends were 4 bases for V and 6 bases for J; bases not matched to a gene: 9. Per germline, CDR1 WNHNN and CDR2 SYGVQD (reference sequence). The CDR3 consists of 15 residues.

CDR3 DNA: TGTGCCAGCAGCTCTTACCGCCAACAGGGGGCTGAGCAGTACTTC. Amino acid sequence: CASSSYRQQGAEQYF. The chain joins TRBV7-6 to TRBJ2-7; 9 bases are a match to TRBD1. V lost 4 bases, J lost 7 bases, and 11 bases stayed unmatched. There are 15 residues in the CDR3. The germline V gene has CDR1 SGHVS and CDR2 FNYEAQ.

The chain couples TRBV11-3 to TRBJ1-2; the D gene is possibly TRBD1 (6 bases). Germline CDR1 is SGHNT and CDR2 is YENEEA. V gave up 3 bases and J gave up 0 bases, with 14 bases separating them. The CDR3 is 16 residues long. Written as DNA, the CDR3 is TGTGCCAGCAGCTTTTTCAAAACAGGGACTAACTATGGCTACACCTTC. This encodes CASSFFKTGTNYGYTF.

This chain links TRBV19 with TRBJ1-1; the D gene is possibly TRBD1 (5 bases). Trimming removed 2 bases at V and 6 bases at J, with 19 bases between. The CDR3 runs 16 residues. CDR1 and CDR2 (germline): LNHDA, SQIVND (reference sequence). Written as DNA, the CDR3 is TGTGCCAGTAGTATAACCTCCCGGCAGGGAATTTCTGAAGCTTTCTTT. Translated, it gives CASSITSRQGISEAFF.

This chain uses TRBV7-3 with TRBJ2-3, with a weak D call TRBD2 (6 bases). The CDR3 extends over 18 amino acids. Germline V gene sequence: CDR1 SGHTA, CDR2 FQGTGA. The germline V and J ends were trimmed by 3 bases and 0 bases, with 19 bases remaining between them. CDR3 loop: CASSFGGGLLGSTDTQYF. The CDR3 coding sequence is TGTGCCAGCAGCTTTGGGGGAGGCCTCCTTGGTAGCACAGATACGCAGTATTTT.

V usage is TRBV7-9 and J usage is TRBJ1-4; D remains ambiguous. From germline, CDR1 is SEHNR and CDR2 FQNEAQ (reference sequence). The CDR3 is 15 residues long. The germline V and J ends were trimmed by 3 bases and 0 bases, with 8 bases remaining between them. CDR3 sequence: CASSLSTTTNEKLFF. CDR3 DNA: TGTGCCAGCAGCTTGTCGACTACAACTAATGAAAAACTGTTTTTT. Full variable domain (missing parts from reference TRBV7-9 and TRBJ1-4): DTGVSQNPRHKITKRGQNVTFRCDPISEHNRLYWYRQTLGQGPEFLTYFQNEAQLEKSRLLSDRFSAERPKGSFSTLEIQRTEQGDSAMYLCASSLSTTTNEKLFFGSGTQLSVL.

CDR3 sequence reads: CASSQGKVTYEQYF. CDR3 coding DNA: TGTGCCAGCTCACAGGGGAAGGTTACCTACGAGCAGTACTTC. The rearrangement links TRBV18 to TRBJ2-7, with D possibly TRBD1 on 5 matching bases. The germline V and J ends were trimmed by 4 bases and 2 bases, with 12 bases remaining between them. The CDR3 length is 14 residues. Germline V CDR1 and CDR2: KGHSH, LQKENI. The variable domain in full, completed from reference TRBV18 and TRBJ2-7, reads NAGVMQNPRHLVRRRGQEARLRCSPMKGHSHVYWYRQLPEEGLKFMVYLQKENIIDESGMPKERFSAEFPKEGPSILRIQQVVRGDSAAYFCASSQGKVTYEQYFGPGTRLTVT.

The gene calls are TRBV6-5 and TRBJ1-4; 9 positions agree with TRBD1. Germline V gene lookup returns CDR1 MNHEY and CDR2 SVGAGI. This CDR3 has 15 residues. V lost 6 bases, J lost 5 bases, and 7 bases stayed unmatched. The CDR3 region is CASSRGTGRNEKLFF. CDR3 coding DNA: TGTGCCAGCAGCCGGGGGACAGGGAGGAATGAAAAACTGTTTTTT.

The chain links TRBV27 to TRBJ2-3; unclear D gene. CDR3 length: 14 residues. V was trimmed by 2 bases and J by 6 bases, leaving 12 bases between them. Per germline, CDR1 MNHEY and CDR2 SMNVEV (reference sequence). The CDR3 DNA reads TGTGCCAGCAGTTTAGCGGATTACATGGATACGCAGTATTTT. Protein product: CASSLADYMDTQYF.

The chain employs TRBV6-5 and TRBJ1-4; D perhaps matches TRBD1 (5 bases). The germline V and J ends were trimmed by 1 base and 1 base, with 10 bases remaining between them. CDR3 length: 16 amino acids. Germline CDR1 reads MNHEY; CDR2 reads SVGAGI. The CDR3 sequence is CASSYFGQGTNEKLFF. The CDR3 region has the DNA TGTGCCAGCAGTTACTTCGGGCAGGGAACTAATGAAAAACTGTTTTTT.

The J gene is TRBJ2-1, the V gene TRBV6-5; 12 nucleotides align to TRBD2. This CDR3 is built from 15 residues. V lost 4 bases and J lost 5; bases outside the gene matches: 3. Per the germline V gene, CDR1 is MNHEY and CDR2 is SVGAGI. CDR3 bases: TGTGCCAGCAGTTGGACTAGCGGGGCCGACAATGAGCAGTTCTTC. This sequence encodes CASSWTSGADNEQFF.

The chain carries TRBV18 and TRBJ2-3, with TRBD2 as a possible D gene (5 bases). The CDR3 length is 15 residues. Trimming pared 2 bases from V and 6 bases from J, leaving 15 bases between. Germline CDR1 is KGHSH and CDR2 is LQKENI. The CDR3, as DNA: TGTGCCAGCTCACCAAACCTGCGGGTGGGGGATACGCAGTATTTT. Translated: CASSPNLRVGDTQYF.

The chain links TRBV11-2 to TRBJ2-2, with D maybe TRBD1 (6 bases). The V gene's germline CDR1 is SGHAT and CDR2 FQNNGV. The V and J ends lost 6 bases and 8 bases respectively, with 16 bases between them. The CDR3 is made up of 14 amino acids. The chain's CDR3 is CASRTLQGFGELFF. The DNA for the CDR3 is TGTGCCAGCAGGACCCTACAGGGATTTGGGGAGCTGTTTTTT.

The CDR3 DNA is TGTGCCAGCAGCTTAGCCGGGCAGGGGGCCTCTGAAGCTTTCTTT. Translated, it gives CASSLAGQGASEAFF. The chain links TRBV7-2 to TRBJ1-1; TRBD1 agrees at 8 bases. Germline loops: CDR1 SGHTA, CDR2 FQGNSA. This CDR3 spans 15 amino acids. The V gene end was trimmed by 0 bases and the J gene end by 6 bases; junction bases not matched to a gene: 6.